The following is a T cell receptor beta chain sequence with its context. There are a few counts of this clonotype. The clone's antigen remains unknown. Nothing much larger sits one base from this clone, and base qualities are not available. These data belong to a study of post-analysis software for immune sequencing data (dated by TCRdb to the mid-2010s). Describing the broader study: The recorded disease courses included relapsing-remitting, secondary progressive and progressive-relapsing multiple sclerosis, and some patients had no subtype annotation. The patient repertoires were compared against 10 to 12 previously published healthy control repertoires obtained from donors aged roughly 6 to 26 years. A subset of samples was prepared in parallel using single-end sample barcoding, then pooled and co-amplified after Illumina adapter ligation.

The library came from PCR. These reads were obtained on an Illumina HiSeq 2500. To reduce PCR and sequencing biases, unique molecular identifiers were built into the TCR beta cDNA libraries. Every 1 to 10 million input T cells yielded 500,000 or so cDNA molecules, meaning each molecule approximated one T cell. Patient libraries were prepared and sequenced with the same protocol used for the earlier healthy control dataset. Samples belonging to the same batch were prepared together, multiplexed and sequenced on a shared HiSeq lane. Regarding the original processing steps: MIGEC was used to process the raw barcoded reads, and molecular identifier groups with only a single read were discarded before consensus assembly and CDR3 extraction. Clonotype tables were post-analysed with VDJtools, normalizing diversity by down-sampling all datasets to the smallest sample size. Repertoire overlap clustering matched CDR3 amino acid but not nucleotide sequences to correct batch-related cross-sample contamination. TCRdb reran the public reads through fastp at Q25 and MiXCR, keeping productive beta chains. Every CDR3 protein is listed once, alongside the most common genes and DNA of its rows. TCRdb, rather than the study authors, made the V and J calls. The sample contains roughly 870,000 distinct CDR3 sequences, approximately 57% of them found a single time. Clones ranked in the top ten supply 4.6% of the sample.

To demonstrate the VDJtools post-analysis software, the study profiled TCR beta repertoires from the peripheral blood of about 13 young patients with multiple sclerosis. The patients with multiple sclerosis were children and adolescents between about 6 and 17 years of age. Overall results and qualifications from the work: Compared with controls, multiple sclerosis patients had significantly lower normalized Chao1 diversity, a finding suggesting substantial peripheral T-cell clonal expansion. Patients showed significantly higher frequencies than controls for about five TRBV segments, among them TRBV5-6, TRBV5-1 and TRBV20-1. Direct clustering with F measure showed strong co-clustering of samples prepared in the same batch, prompting a batch-effect correction. The multiple sclerosis patient group was slightly younger than the control group.

From the cysteine up to the phenylalanine, the CDR3 has a length of 15 residues. Solely the CDR3 DNA is kept, with 45 bases framed from the first base. The junction shows trimming of 6 bases on V and 5 bases on J, and the gene matches do not reach 11 bases of it. The chain employs TRBV12-3 or TRBV12-4 and TRBJ1-1; 8 central nucleotides agree with TRBD1. The sample was blood. This sequence was found in a girl aged 10-17 years with multiple sclerosis. This receptor has the CDR3 CASSRMTGEVTEAFF. The DNA is TGTGCCAGCAGCCGAATGACAGGGGAGGTGACTGAAGCTTTCTTT.